The next 16 T cell receptor beta chains were all read from a single sample in a study of control samples from healthy donors and cancer patients. This table comes from immunoSEQ multiplex PCR, and its TCRdb copy is limited to in-frame clones, with some not included. The sample has 150,000 to 200,000 clones; 70% to 90% are singletons. The sequenced sample was blood. These receptor sequences come from a woman in her thirties in good health.

The V and J genes are TRBV11-3 and TRBJ2-1; D is unresolved. Trimming removed 5 bases at V and 1 base at J, with 12 bases between. The CDR3 is 15 residues long. Germline V gives CDR1 SGHNT, CDR2 YENEEA. CDR3 coding DNA: TGTGCCAGCAGCCCATCCGCGTGGTCCTACAATGAGCAGTTCTTC. Its protein is CASSPSAWSYNEQFF.

This clone was recorded a few times. The chain employs TRBV3-1 (or the pseudogene TRBV3-2) and TRBJ1-2; a possible D gene is TRBD1 (5 bases). The V end was cut by 8 bases, the J end by 4 bases, with 8 bases between. Germline values: CDR1 LGHDT, CDR2 YNNKEL (reference sequence). This CDR3 is 11 amino acids long. The CDR3 DNA reads TGTGCCAGCGAGGACATCTATGGCTACACCTTC. Protein: CASEDIYGYTF.

This clone was seen a single time. The V call is TRBV5-4, the J call TRBJ1-2, with 9 bases that match TRBD1. With 2 bases clipped from V and 8 bases from J, the junction kept 7 bases outside the gene matches. Germline-derived CDR1 and CDR2 are SGHNT and YYREEE (reference sequence). The CDR3 length is 14 residues. The CDR3 DNA sequence: TGTGCCAGCAGCTTAGGGACAGGGATGAGGGGCTACACCTTC. It codes for CASSLGTGMRGYTF.

The chain couples TRBV20-1 to TRBJ2-2, with D perhaps matching TRBD1 or TRBD2 (5 bases each). This CDR3 has 14 residues. Per the germline V gene, CDR1 is DFQATT and CDR2 is SNEGSKA (reference sequence). The V and J ends lost 3 bases and 5 bases respectively, with 13 bases between them. This chain's CDR3 is CSASPTGPTGELFF. For the CDR3, the DNA is TGCAGTGCTAGTCCTACGGGACCAACCGGGGAGCTGTTTTTT.

Here the CDR3 DNA reads TGCGCCAGCACCCTGGACAGGGCAGATAATTCACCCCTCCACTTT. Amino acid sequence: CASTLDRADNSPLHF. The gene calls are TRBV5-1 and TRBJ1-6; 8 bases map to TRBD1. CDR1 and CDR2 (germline): SGHRS, YFSETQ. This CDR3 comprises 15 residues. With 6 bases clipped from V and 5 bases from J, the junction kept 7 bases outside the gene matches.

V and J are TRBV6-5 and TRBJ2-7; D gene ambiguous. The CDR3 is 13 residues long. Germline-derived CDR1 and CDR2 are MNHEY and SVGAGI. V was pared by 5 bases and J by 1 base, with 9 bases between. The CDR3 nucleotides read TGTGCCAGCAGTCGGACGGAATCCTACGAGCAGTACGTC. It codes for CASSRTESYEQYV.

The gene calls are TRBV3-1 (or the pseudogene TRBV3-2) and TRBJ2-4; no definite D call. Germline CDR1 LGHDT, CDR2 YNNKEL (reference sequence). The CDR3 spans 16 residues. V lost 3 bases and J lost 0, with 12 bases in between. The CDR3 bases are TGTGCCAGCAGCCATGCCGGGCGGATAGCCAAAAACATTCAGTACTTC. Protein sequence: CASSHAGRIAKNIQYF.

The chain is built from TRBV14 and TRBJ1-1; D unresolved. Trimming stripped 1 base from V and 0 bases from J, with 6 bases between. Per the germline V gene, CDR1 is SGHDN and CDR2 is FVKESK. This CDR3 spans 14 amino acids. The CDR3 sequence is CASSQAPVNTEAFF. DNA of the CDR3: TGTGCCAGCAGCCAAGCCCCCGTGAACACTGAAGCTTTCTTT.

The genes are TRBV19 and TRBJ2-7; D ambiguous. V was clipped by 10 bases and J by 7 bases, with 17 bases between them. The CDR3 has 12 residues. CDR1 is LNHDA, CDR2 SQIVND, per germline (reference sequence). The CDR3 bases are TGTGCCAACCGCTCGACACAAGTAGAGCAGTACTTC. Translated, it gives CANRSTQVEQYF.

This chain links TRBV9 with TRBJ1-1, with unresolved D. CDR3 length: 15 residues. Germline lookup yields CDR1 SGDLS and CDR2 YYNGEE. V was shortened by 2 bases and J by 1 base, with 12 bases between the two germline ends. The CDR3 loop reads CASSVYGASNTEAFF. The CDR3 DNA sequence: TGTGCCAGCAGCGTGTATGGAGCTTCGAACACTGAAGCTTTCTTT.

V is TRBV3-1 (or the pseudogene TRBV3-2) and J is TRBJ1-1, with 9 positions matching TRBD1. The J segment lost 0 bases and the V segment lost 9 bases, leaving 8 bases of the junction unmatched. Germline V gene sequence: CDR1 LGHDT, CDR2 YNNKEL (reference sequence). The CDR3 has 15 amino acids. This CDR3 reads CASQGQGTMNTEAFF. CDR3 bases: TGTGCCAGTCAAGGACAGGGGACGATGAACACTGAAGCTTTCTTT.

The CDR3 sequence: CSVRGQGNEKLFF. CDR3 sequence (DNA): TGCAGCGTTAGGGGACAGGGTAATGAAAAACTGTTTTTT. This rearrangement joins TRBV29-1 to TRBJ1-4, with 9 nucleotides matching TRBD1. The CDR3 has 13 residues. V trimming: 5 bases; J trimming: 4 bases; junction bases outside the gene matches: 2. The germline CDR1 and CDR2 sequences are SQVTM and ANQGSEA.

The rearrangement joins TRBV19 to TRBJ2-2; D is ambiguous. Between the trimmed V and J ends, which lost 7 bases and 0 bases, there was a span of 9 bases. Per the germline V gene, CDR1 is LNHDA and CDR2 is SQIVND (reference sequence). The CDR3 runs 14 residues. The CDR3 DNA follows: TGTGCCAGTAAGGGCAGCCCGAACACCGGGGAGCTGTTTTTT. It is translated as CASKGSPNTGELFF.

CDR3 sequence (DNA): TGTGCCAGCAGTACAAGGACAGGGTTCGGCTACACCTTC. Its protein is CASSTRTGFGYTF. This chain links TRBV12-3 or TRBV12-4 with TRBJ1-2, with 8 bases matching TRBD1. V dropped 5 bases and J dropped 8; count of bases not matched to a gene: 7. The CDR3 extends over 13 amino acids.

The chain's CDR3 is CASSLTLTPRETQYF. For the CDR3, the DNA is TGTGCCAGCAGTTTAACTCTGACCCCTCGGGAGACCCAGTACTTC. The chain has TRBV28 and TRBJ2-5, with unresolved D. The CDR3 length is 15 residues. The germline V gene has CDR1 MDHEN and CDR2 SYDVKM. Trimming took 2 bases from V and 5 from J, leaving 15 bases between them.

The chain is built from TRBV6-5 and TRBJ1-5, with 7 nucleotides matching TRBD1. The trim removed 6 bases at V and 4 bases at J, leaving 9 bases unmatched. CDR3 size: 15 residues. The germline V gene has CDR1 MNHEY and CDR2 SVGAGI. The DNA for the CDR3 is TGTGCCAGCAGCGACAGGGCCACCGGAAATCAGCCCCAGCATTTT. Its translation is CASSDRATGNQPQHF.